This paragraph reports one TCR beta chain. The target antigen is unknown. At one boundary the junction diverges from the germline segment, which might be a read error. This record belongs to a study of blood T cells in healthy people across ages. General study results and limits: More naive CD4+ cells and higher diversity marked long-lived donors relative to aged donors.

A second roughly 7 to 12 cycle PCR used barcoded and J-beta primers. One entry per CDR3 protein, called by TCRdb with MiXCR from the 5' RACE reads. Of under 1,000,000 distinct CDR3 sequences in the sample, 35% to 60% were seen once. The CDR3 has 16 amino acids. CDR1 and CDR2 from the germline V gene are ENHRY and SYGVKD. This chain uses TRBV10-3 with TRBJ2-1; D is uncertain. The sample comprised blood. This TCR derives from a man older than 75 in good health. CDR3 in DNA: TGTGCCACCAGTGATCCACAGAGAGCCCCCTACAATGAGCAGTTCTTC. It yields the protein CATSDPQRAPYNEQFF.